The next 17 T cell receptor beta chains were all read from a single sample in a study of T cells in Graves' hyperthyroidism and ophthalmopathy. From RNA transcripts, TCR beta CDR3 regions were amplified. First-round RT-PCR of the TCR CDR3 relied on the HTBI primer set. Each CDR3 protein gets one entry after TCRdb re-called the multiplex PCR reads with MiXCR. Of some 300,000 distinct CDR3 sequences in the sample, roughly 19% are singletons; the top ten hold approximately 37%. What was sequenced was blood. The receptors derive from a man between 45 and 60 years old with Graves' ophthalmopathy.

This clonotype was found many times. V gene TRBV5-1 combines with J gene TRBJ2-1, with 9 bases aligning to TRBD2. CDR3 length: 16 amino acids. Germline CDR1 and CDR2: SGHRS and YFSETQ. Germline trimming cut 4 bases from V and 2 bases from J; bases unmatched to any gene: 7. Written as DNA, the CDR3 is TGCGCCAGCAGCAGCTCCCTAGCGGGACCCTACAATGAGCAGTTCTTC. This translates into CASSSSLAGPYNEQFF.

The V and J genes are TRBV10-3 and TRBJ2-7; D possibly corresponds to TRBD2 (7 bases). In germline, CDR1 is ENHRY, CDR2 SYGVKD. The CDR3 is made up of 16 amino acids. V lost 4 bases, J lost 2 bases, and 18 bases lay in between. This chain's CDR3 is CAISVGSGGETYEQYF. The CDR3 DNA is TGTGCCATCAGTGTGGGCTCGGGGGGCGAAACCTACGAGCAGTACTTC.

This clonotype was observed many times. The genes are TRBV2 and TRBJ1-1; 7 bases line up with TRBD1. Germline loops: CDR1 SNHLY, CDR2 FYNNEI. The junction had 6 bases not matched to a gene; V was cut back by 6 bases and J by 2 bases. This CDR3 comprises 14 residues. The DNA of the CDR3 is TGTGCCAGCAGGGCGACAGGGACTAACACTGAAGCTTTCTTT. Its translation is CASRATGTNTEAFF. Looking up the rest from reference TRBV2 and TRBJ1-1 gives the full variable domain: EPEVTQTPSHQVTQMGQEVILRCVPISNHLYFYWYRQILGQKVEFLVSFYNNEISEKSEIFDDQFSVERPDGSNFTLKIRSTKLEDSAMYFCASRATGTNTEAFFGQGTRLTVV.

The sample holds many counts of this clonotype. The chain has TRBV5-8 and TRBJ2-7; a weak D match, TRBD1 (5 bases). V was cut by 4 bases and J by 3 bases, with 11 bases left in between. CDR1 is SGHTS, CDR2 YDEGEE, per germline. The CDR3 extends over 13 amino acids. CDR3 DNA sequence: TGTGCCAGCAGCGTGCTCGGACACTACGAGCAGTACTTC. Translation: CASSVLGHYEQYF.

This clonotype was seen at least ten times. The chain is built from TRBV7-3 and TRBJ2-1, with D tentatively TRBD1 (6 bases). The germline V gene encodes CDR1 SGHTA and CDR2 FQGTGA. V gave up 4 bases and J gave up 6 bases, with 10 bases separating them. CDR3 size: 13 residues. The CDR3 coding sequence is TGTGCCAGCAGCTCAGGACAGATCAATGAGCAGTTCTTC. Translated: CASSSGQINEQFF.

This clonotype was detected ten times or more. This chain joins TRBV11-2 and TRBJ2-7, with 10 positions matching TRBD1. V was pared by 5 bases and J by 5 bases, with 6 bases of the junction left unmatched. The CDR3 covers 14 residues. Germline V lookup: CDR1 SGHAT, CDR2 FQNNGV. CDR3 DNA: TGTGCCAGCAGCCCGGGACAGGGGAGCGACGAGCAGTACTTC. Translated, it gives CASSPGQGSDEQYF.

This clonotype was seen repeatedly, ten times or more. The gene calls are TRBV2 and TRBJ1-2; D uncertain. V was shortened by 3 bases and J by 8 bases, with 16 bases between the two germline ends. This CDR3 region has 14 residues. Germline values: CDR1 SNHLY, CDR2 FYNNEI. DNA of the CDR3: TGTGCCAGCAGTGAGGGGATCGTGCCCTTCGGCTACACCTTC. Translated, it gives CASSEGIVPFGYTF.

Ten or more counts support this clonotype. V usage is TRBV5-1 and J usage is TRBJ2-3; 10 nucleotides line up with TRBD2. This CDR3 region has 16 residues. V was pared by 2 bases and J by 5 bases, with 8 bases of the junction left unmatched. CDR1 and CDR2 from the germline V gene are SGHRS and YFSETQ. DNA for the CDR3: TGCGCCAGCAGCTTTACAACGACTAGCGGGTTAGATACGCAGTATTTT. Residues: CASSFTTTSGLDTQYF. The entire variable domain, with the rest obtained from reference TRBV5-1 and TRBJ2-3, is as follows: KAGVTQTPRYLIKTRGQQVTLSCSPISGHRSVSWYQQTPGQGLQFLFEYFSETQRNKGNFPGRFSGRQFSNSRSEMNVSTLELGDSALYLCASSFTTTSGLDTQYFGPGTRLTVL.

V is TRBV28 and J is TRBJ2-1; D is tentatively TRBD1 or TRBD2 (5 bases each). The CDR3 covers 18 residues. Looked up from germline, CDR1 is MDHEN and CDR2 is SYDVKM. V was shortened by 2 bases and J by 6 bases, with 23 bases between the two germline ends. The CDR3, as DNA: TGTGCCAGCAGTTTAAGCTATAGAGGGGTACTAGTGCGCAATGAGCAGTTCTTC. It codes for CASSLSYRGVLVRNEQFF.

This clonotype was observed a few times. This chain joins TRBV11-1 and TRBJ2-7; tentative D call: TRBD2 (6 bases). V was pared by 4 bases and J by 0 bases, with 13 bases between. The CDR3 runs 15 residues. Germline V lookup: CDR1 SGHAT, CDR2 FQDESV (reference sequence). CDR3 residues: CASSYYSGDSYEQYF. CDR3 nucleotides: TGTGCCAGCAGCTACTATAGCGGCGACTCCTACGAGCAGTACTTC.

This chain links TRBV12-3 or TRBV12-4 with TRBJ2-2; no clear D. V was clipped by 3 bases and J by 7 bases, with 12 bases between them. There are 14 residues in the CDR3. The CDR3 is CASSFGPRGGELFF. In DNA, the CDR3 is TGTGCCAGCAGTTTCGGCCCCCGAGGCGGGGAGCTGTTTTTT.

The chain employs TRBV11-2 and TRBJ2-5, with 8 bases fitting TRBD1. Germline V gene sequence: CDR1 SGHAT, CDR2 FQNNGV. The CDR3 is 15 amino acids. With 5 bases clipped from V and 1 base from J, the junction kept 6 bases outside the gene matches. The CDR3 DNA follows: TGTGCCAGCAGCCGGACTGGACAGGGCCAAGAGACCCAGTACTTC. It encodes CASSRTGQGQETQYF.

V usage is TRBV19 and J usage is TRBJ1-5; a possible D gene is TRBD1 (6 bases). Looked up from germline, CDR1 is LNHDA and CDR2 is SQIVND (reference sequence). The V and J ends lost 9 bases and 7 bases respectively, with 16 bases between them. The CDR3 runs 13 residues. The CDR3 DNA is TGTGCCAGCGGGGGGGCAGGGCGACAGCCCCAGCATTTT. It encodes CASGGAGRQPQHF. The full variable domain, completed using reference TRBV19 and TRBJ1-5, is DGGITQSPKYLFRKEGQNVTLSCEQNLNHDAMYWYRQDPGQGLRLIYYSQIVNDFQKGDIAEGYSVSREKKESFPLTVTSAQKNPTAFYLCASGGAGRQPQHFGDGTRLSIL.

This clonotype was counted between two and nine times. This chain connects TRBV7-9 to TRBJ2-1, with 9 positions matching TRBD2. CDR1 SEHNR and CDR2 FQNEAQ come from the germline V gene (reference sequence). V lost 4 bases, J lost 6 bases, and 7 bases stayed unmatched. There are 15 residues in the CDR3. The CDR3 sequence: CASSSATSGINEQFF. The CDR3 bases are TGTGCCAGCAGCTCAGCGACTAGCGGAATCAATGAGCAGTTCTTC. Full variable domain (rest looked up from reference TRBV7-9 and TRBJ2-1): DTGVSQNPRHKITKRGQNVTFRCDPISEHNRLYWYRQTLGQGPEFLTYFQNEAQLEKSRLLSDRFSAERPKGSFSTLEIQRTEQGDSAMYLCASSSATSGINEQFFGPGTRLTVL.

Points on this clonotype: One junction end does not reproduce the germline sequence, and a read error may be involved. The gene calls are TRBV6-5 and TRBJ2-1; 7 nucleotides line up with TRBD1. The CDR3 runs 14 residues. From germline, CDR1 is MNHEY and CDR2 SVGAGI. The CDR3 DNA reads TGTGCCAGCACTTACAGGGGTCAAGGAAATGAGCAGTTCTTC. The encoded protein is CASTYRGQGNEQFF.

This clonotype turned up a few times. The V and J genes are TRBV7-2 and TRBJ2-7; 7 nucleotides match TRBD2. V lost 4 bases to trimming and J lost 1 base; unmatched junction nucleotides: 7. From germline, CDR1 is SGHTA and CDR2 FQGNSA. The length of the CDR3 is 15 residues. The CDR3 is CASSSSGTISYEQYF. The CDR3 bases are TGTGCCAGCAGCTCCTCCGGGACTATTTCCTACGAGCAGTACTTC.

The chain couples TRBV28 to TRBJ1-5; D is ambiguous. Trimming took off 4 bases at V and 4 bases at J, with 14 bases between the two ends. From germline, CDR1 is MDHEN and CDR2 SYDVKM. The CDR3 is made up of 15 amino acids. The CDR3 nucleotides are TGTGCCAGCAGTTCCGCCTTGCGTGGTAATCAGCCCCAGCATTTT. Translated: CASSSALRGNQPQHF.